Given below is one TCR beta chain in context. The antigen is not known. CDR1 and CDR2 from the germline V gene are LNHNV and YYDKDF (reference sequence). This CDR3 region has 12 residues. The ends were cut back, 5 bases at V and 3 bases at J, with 4 bases in the middle. The sample comes from a study of T cell responses to AZD1222 COVID-19 vaccine. Notes on the study in general: Increased Spike-specific TCR breadth and depth were observed after two AZD1222 doses. Donors were chiefly white British, with a greater number of females, and clonal diversity was perhaps underestimated. Just a handful of people given AZD1222 tested seropositive at baseline. Reportedly, close to half of spike-specific TCRs are directed against unmutated variant regions.

Clones were sequenced by immunoSEQ multiplex PCR, and TCRdb holds only the in-frame ones, with some missing. The sample records fewer than 150,000 clones, approximately 93% being singletons. The chain links TRBV15 to TRBJ2-2; D remains ambiguous. The starting material was peripheral blood, obtained on day 0 of AZD1222 vaccination. The receptor was isolated from an adult in good health. CDR3 DNA sequence: TGTGCCACCAGCCTACACACCGGGGAGCTGTTTTTT. Its protein is CATSLHTGELFF.